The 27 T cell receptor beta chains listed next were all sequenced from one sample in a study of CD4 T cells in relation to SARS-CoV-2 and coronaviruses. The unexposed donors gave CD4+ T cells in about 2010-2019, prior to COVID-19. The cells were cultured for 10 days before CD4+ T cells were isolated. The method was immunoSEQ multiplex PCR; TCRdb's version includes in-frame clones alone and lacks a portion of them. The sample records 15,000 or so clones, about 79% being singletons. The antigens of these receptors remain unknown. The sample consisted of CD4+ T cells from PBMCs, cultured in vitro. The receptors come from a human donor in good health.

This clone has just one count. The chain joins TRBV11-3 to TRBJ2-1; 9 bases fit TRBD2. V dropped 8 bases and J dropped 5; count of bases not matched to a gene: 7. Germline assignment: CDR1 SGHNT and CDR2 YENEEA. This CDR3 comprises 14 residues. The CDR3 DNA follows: TGTGCCAGCGGGGCTAGCGGGGTTAACAATGAGCAGTTCTTC. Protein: CASGASGVNNEQFF.

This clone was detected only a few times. CDR3 coding DNA: TGCGCCAGCAGCCAAGAGGGTCAGTCTGAGCAGTTCTTC. This translates into CASSQEGQSEQFF. The genes are TRBV4-3 and TRBJ2-1; D is uncertain. Looked up from germline, CDR1 is LGHNA and CDR2 is YSLEER. Trimming stripped 0 bases from V and 9 bases from J, with 9 bases between. The CDR3 runs 13 residues.

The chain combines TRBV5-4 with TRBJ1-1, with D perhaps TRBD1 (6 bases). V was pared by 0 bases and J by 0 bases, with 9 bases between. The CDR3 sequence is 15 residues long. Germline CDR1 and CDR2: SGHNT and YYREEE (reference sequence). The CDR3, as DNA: TGTGCCAGCAGCTTGGAACAGGGAGTGAACACTGAAGCTTTCTTT. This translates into CASSLEQGVNTEAFF.

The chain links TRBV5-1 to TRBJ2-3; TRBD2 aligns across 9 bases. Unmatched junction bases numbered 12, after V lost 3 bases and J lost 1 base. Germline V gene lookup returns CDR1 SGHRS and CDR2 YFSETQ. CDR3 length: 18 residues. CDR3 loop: CASSSGLAFLRGTDTQYF. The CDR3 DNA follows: TGCGCCAGCAGCTCGGGACTAGCCTTCCTTCGAGGCACAGATACGCAGTATTTT.

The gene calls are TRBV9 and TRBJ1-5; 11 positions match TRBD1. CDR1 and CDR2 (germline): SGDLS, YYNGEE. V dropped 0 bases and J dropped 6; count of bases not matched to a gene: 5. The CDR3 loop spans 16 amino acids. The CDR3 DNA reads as TGTGCCAGCAGCGTAGCGGGACAGGGGGTGGGTCAGCCCCAGCATTTT. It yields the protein CASSVAGQGVGQPQHF.

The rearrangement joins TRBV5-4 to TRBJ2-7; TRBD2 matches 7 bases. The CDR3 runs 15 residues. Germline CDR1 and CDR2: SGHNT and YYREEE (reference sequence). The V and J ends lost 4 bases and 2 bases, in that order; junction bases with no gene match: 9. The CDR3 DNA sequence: TGTGCCAGCAGCCCCGGGAGGTCACGAACCTACGAGCAGTACTTC. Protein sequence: CASSPGRSRTYEQYF.

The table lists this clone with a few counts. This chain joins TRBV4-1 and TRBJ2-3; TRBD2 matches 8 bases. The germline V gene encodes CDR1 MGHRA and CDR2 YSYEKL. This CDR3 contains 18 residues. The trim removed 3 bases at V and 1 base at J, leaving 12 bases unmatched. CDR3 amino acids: CASSHLTLAGHGTDTQYF. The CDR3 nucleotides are TGCGCCAGCAGCCACTTAACCCTAGCGGGCCACGGCACAGATACGCAGTATTTT.

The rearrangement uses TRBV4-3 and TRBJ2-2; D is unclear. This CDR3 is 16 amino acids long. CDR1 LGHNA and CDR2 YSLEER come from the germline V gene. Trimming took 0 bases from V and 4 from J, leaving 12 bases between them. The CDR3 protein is CASSQDSNGVTGELFF. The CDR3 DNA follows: TGCGCCAGCAGCCAAGATAGTAATGGGGTCACCGGGGAGCTGTTTTTT.

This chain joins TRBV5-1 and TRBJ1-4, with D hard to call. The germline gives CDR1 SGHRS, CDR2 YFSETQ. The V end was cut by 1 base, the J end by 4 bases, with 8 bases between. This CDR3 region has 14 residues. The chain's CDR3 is CASSLTVGNEKLFF. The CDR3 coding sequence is TGCGCCAGCAGCTTGACAGTTGGTAATGAAAAACTGTTTTTT.

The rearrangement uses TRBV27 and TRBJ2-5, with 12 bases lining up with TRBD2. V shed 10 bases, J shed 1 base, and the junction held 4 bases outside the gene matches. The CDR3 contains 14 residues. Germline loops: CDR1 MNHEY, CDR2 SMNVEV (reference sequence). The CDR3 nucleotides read TGTGCCACCCGACTAGCGGGGGCCCAAGAGACCCAGTACTTC. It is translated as CATRLAGAQETQYF.

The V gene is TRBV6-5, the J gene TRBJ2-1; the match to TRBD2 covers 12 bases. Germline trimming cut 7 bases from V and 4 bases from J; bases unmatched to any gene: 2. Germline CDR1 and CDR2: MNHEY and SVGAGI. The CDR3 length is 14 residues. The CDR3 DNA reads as TGTGCCAGCAAGACTAGCGGGGGATACAATGAGCAGTTCTTC. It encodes CASKTSGGYNEQFF.

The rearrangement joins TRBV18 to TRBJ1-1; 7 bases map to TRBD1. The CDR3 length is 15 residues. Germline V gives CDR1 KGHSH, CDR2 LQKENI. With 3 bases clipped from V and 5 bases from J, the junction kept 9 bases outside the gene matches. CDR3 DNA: TGTGCCAGCTCACCGGTTGAGACAGGGAAGACTGAAGCTTTCTTT. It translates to CASSPVETGKTEAFF.

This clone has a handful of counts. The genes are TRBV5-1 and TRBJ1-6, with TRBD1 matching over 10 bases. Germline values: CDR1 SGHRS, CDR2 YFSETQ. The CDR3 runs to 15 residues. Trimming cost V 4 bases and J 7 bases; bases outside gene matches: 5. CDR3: CASSVGQGGNSPLHF. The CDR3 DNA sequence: TGCGCCAGCAGCGTCGGACAGGGGGGAAATTCACCCCTCCACTTT.

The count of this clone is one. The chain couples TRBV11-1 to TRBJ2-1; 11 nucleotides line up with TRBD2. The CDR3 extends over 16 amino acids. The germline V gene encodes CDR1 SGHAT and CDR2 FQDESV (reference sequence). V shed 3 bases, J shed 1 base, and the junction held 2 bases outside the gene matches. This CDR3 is CASSLGLAVSYNEQFF. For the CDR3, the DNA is TGTGCCAGCAGCTTGGGACTAGCGGTATCCTACAATGAGCAGTTCTTC.

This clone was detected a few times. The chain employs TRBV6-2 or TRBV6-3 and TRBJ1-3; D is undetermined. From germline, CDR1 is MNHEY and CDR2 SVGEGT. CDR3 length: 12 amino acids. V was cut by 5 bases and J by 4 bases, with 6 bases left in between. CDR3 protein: CASSGPGNTIYF. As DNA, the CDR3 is TGTGCCAGCAGTGGGCCGGGAAACACCATATATTTT.

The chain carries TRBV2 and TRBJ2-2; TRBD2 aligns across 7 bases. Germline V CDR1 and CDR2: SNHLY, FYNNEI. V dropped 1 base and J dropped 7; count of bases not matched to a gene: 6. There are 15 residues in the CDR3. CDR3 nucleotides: TGTGCCAGCAGTGAAGTGGGAGGGTGGGACGGGGAGCTGTTTTTT. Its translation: CASSEVGGWDGELFF.

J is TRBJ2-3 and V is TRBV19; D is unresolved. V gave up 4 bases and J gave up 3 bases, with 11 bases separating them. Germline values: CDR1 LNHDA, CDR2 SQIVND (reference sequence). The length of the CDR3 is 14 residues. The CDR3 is CASSSGRDTDTQYF. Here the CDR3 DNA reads TGTGCCAGTAGTAGCGGCAGAGATACAGATACGCAGTATTTT.

The CDR3 loop reads CASSLGGGQGTEKLFF. The CDR3 region has the DNA TGCGCCAGCAGCTTGGGGGGAGGACAGGGGACTGAAAAACTGTTTTTT. The chain joins TRBV5-1 to TRBJ1-4, with 9 bases fitting TRBD1. There are 16 residues in the CDR3. V shed 0 bases, J shed 7 bases, and the junction held 7 bases outside the gene matches. Germline V lookup: CDR1 SGHRS, CDR2 YFSETQ.

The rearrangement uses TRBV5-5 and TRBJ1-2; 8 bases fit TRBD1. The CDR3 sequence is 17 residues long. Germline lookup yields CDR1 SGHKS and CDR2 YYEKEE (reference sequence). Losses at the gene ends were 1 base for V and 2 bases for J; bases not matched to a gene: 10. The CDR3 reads CASSLSPDRVNNYGYTF. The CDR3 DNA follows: TGTGCCAGCAGCTTGTCCCCGGACAGGGTCAACAACTATGGCTACACCTTC.

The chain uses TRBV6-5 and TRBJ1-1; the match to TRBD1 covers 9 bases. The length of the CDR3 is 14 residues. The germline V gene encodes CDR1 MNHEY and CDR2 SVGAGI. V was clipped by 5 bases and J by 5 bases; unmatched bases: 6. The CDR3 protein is CASSRDRVNTEAFF. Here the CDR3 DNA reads TGTGCCAGCAGTAGGGACAGGGTAAATACTGAAGCTTTCTTT.

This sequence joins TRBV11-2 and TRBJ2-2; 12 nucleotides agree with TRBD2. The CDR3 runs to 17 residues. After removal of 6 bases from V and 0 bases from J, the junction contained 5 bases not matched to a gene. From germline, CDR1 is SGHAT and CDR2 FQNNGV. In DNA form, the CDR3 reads TGTGCCAGCAGATCACTAGCGGGGGGAACGAACACCGGGGAGCTGTTTTTT. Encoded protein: CASRSLAGGTNTGELFF.

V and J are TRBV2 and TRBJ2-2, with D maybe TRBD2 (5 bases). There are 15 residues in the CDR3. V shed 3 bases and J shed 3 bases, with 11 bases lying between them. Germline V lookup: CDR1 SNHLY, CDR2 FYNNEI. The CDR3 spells CASSEGGRDTGELFF. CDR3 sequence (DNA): TGTGCCAGCAGTGAGGGTGGGCGGGACACCGGGGAGCTGTTTTTT. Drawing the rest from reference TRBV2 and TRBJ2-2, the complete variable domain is EPEVTQTPSHQVTQMGQEVILRCVPISNHLYFYWYRQILGQKVEFLVSFYNNEISEKSEIFDDQFSVERPDGSNFTLKIRSTKLEDSAMYFCASSEGGRDTGELFFGEGSRLTVL.

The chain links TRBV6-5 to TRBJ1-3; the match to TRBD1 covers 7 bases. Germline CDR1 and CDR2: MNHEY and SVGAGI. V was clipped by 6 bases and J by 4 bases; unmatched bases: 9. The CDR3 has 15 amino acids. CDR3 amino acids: CASRLQGPAGNTIYF. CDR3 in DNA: TGTGCCAGCAGACTACAGGGGCCAGCCGGAAACACCATATATTTT.

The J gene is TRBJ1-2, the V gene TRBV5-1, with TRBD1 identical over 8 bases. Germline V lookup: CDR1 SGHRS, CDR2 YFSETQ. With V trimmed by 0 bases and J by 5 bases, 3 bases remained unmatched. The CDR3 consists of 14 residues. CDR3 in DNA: TGCGCCAGCAGCTTGGGACAGGGGACTTATGGCTACACCTTC. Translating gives CASSLGQGTYGYTF.

This CDR3 reads CASSPSIGVEAFF. CDR3 nucleotides: TGTGCCAGCTCACCATCAATCGGGGTTGAAGCTTTCTTT. J is TRBJ1-1 and V is TRBV18; no definite D call. CDR1 KGHSH and CDR2 LQKENI come from the germline V gene. This CDR3 is 13 amino acids long. Trimming removed 2 bases from V and 7 bases from J, with 11 bases in between.

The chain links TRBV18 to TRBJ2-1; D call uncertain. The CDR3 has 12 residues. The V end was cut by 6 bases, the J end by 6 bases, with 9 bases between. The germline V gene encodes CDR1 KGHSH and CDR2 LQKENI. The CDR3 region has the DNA TGTGCCAGCTCGCAGGCCGGCAATGAGCAGTTCTTC. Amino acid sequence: CASSQAGNEQFF.

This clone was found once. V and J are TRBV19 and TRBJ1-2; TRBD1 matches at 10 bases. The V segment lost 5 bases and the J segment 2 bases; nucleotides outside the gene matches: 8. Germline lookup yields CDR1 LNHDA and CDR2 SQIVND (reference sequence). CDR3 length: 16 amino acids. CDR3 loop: CASSALRQGANYGYTF. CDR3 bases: TGTGCCAGTAGTGCGCTACGACAGGGGGCGAACTATGGCTACACCTTC.